Following are 27 T cell receptor beta chains from one sample sequenced in a study of T-cell reconstitution after alpha-beta-depleted transplantation in children. During its preparation, the TCRbeta library received unique molecular identifiers. One entry per CDR3 protein, called by TCRdb with MiXCR from the PCR reads. The data hold 440,000 or so distinct CDR3 sequences, with 9.5% to 13% observed a single time. This material consisted of PBMCs from the stem cell graft donor, taken from the stem cell graft. Receptor source: a human donor who donated a stem cell graft to a child with acute myeloid leukemia.

Only a few counts were recorded for this clonotype. The chain couples TRBV27 to TRBJ1-6; a possible D gene is TRBD1 (5 bases). Germline V gene data show CDR1 as MNHEY and CDR2 as SMNVEV (reference sequence). Trimming removed 3 bases at V and 10 bases at J, with 16 bases between. The CDR3 sequence is 15 residues long. CDR3 region: CASSFEGSHRSPLHF. CDR3 DNA sequence: TGTGCCAGCAGTTTTGAGGGGAGCCACAGGTCACCCCTCCACTTT.

The genes are TRBV12-3 or TRBV12-4 and TRBJ1-6; D is uncertain. The CDR3 loop spans 15 amino acids. Trimming took 1 base from V and 7 from J, leaving 11 bases between them. The CDR3 bases are TGTGCCAGCAGTTTAGATAGGCGGATCAATTCACCCCTCCACTTT. Translating gives CASSLDRRINSPLHF.

The rearrangement joins TRBV10-3 to TRBJ2-2, with 11 positions matching TRBD1. The length of the CDR3 is 14 residues. The germline V gene has CDR1 ENHRY and CDR2 SYGVKD. V shed 8 bases and J 4 bases; nucleotides not matched to a gene: 3. CDR3 sequence: CAIGTGGTTGELFF. Written as DNA, the CDR3 is TGTGCCATCGGGACAGGGGGGACCACCGGGGAGCTGTTTTTT.

This clonotype occurred a few times. The J gene is TRBJ2-1, the V gene TRBV7-2; 9 nucleotides align to TRBD2. Trimming at V came to 2 bases and at J to 8 bases, leaving 7 bases not matched to a gene. Germline assignment: CDR1 SGHTA and CDR2 FQGNSA. The CDR3 spans 15 residues. Here the CDR3 reads CASSLYGGGGDEQFF. Here the CDR3 DNA reads TGTGCCAGCAGCTTATATGGCGGGGGGGGTGATGAGCAGTTCTTC.

V is TRBV5-1 and J is TRBJ2-7, with 11 bases that match TRBD1. Germline V lookup: CDR1 SGHRS, CDR2 YFSETQ. The CDR3 extends over 16 amino acids. J was trimmed by 3 bases and V by 4 bases; bases with no gene match: 9. The DNA for the CDR3 is TGCGCCAGCAGCACGGGAAGGGACAGGGGGGTCTACGAGCAGTACTTC. The encoded protein is CASSTGRDRGVYEQYF.

This clonotype has more than one count but fewer than ten. The chain links TRBV28 to TRBJ2-7; 10 bases match TRBD2. V shed 8 bases and J 5 bases; nucleotides not matched to a gene: 6. The germline V gene encodes CDR1 MDHEN and CDR2 SYDVKM. This CDR3 is built from 13 residues. CDR3 sequence: CASVASGSHEQYF. Written as DNA, the CDR3 is TGTGCCAGCGTGGCTAGCGGGAGCCACGAGCAGTACTTC.

Only a few counts were recorded for this clonotype. V gene TRBV12-3 or TRBV12-4 combines with J gene TRBJ1-4, with D perhaps matching TRBD1 (5 bases). CDR3 length equals 14 residues. V dropped 5 bases and J dropped 5 bases, with 12 bases sitting between them. The CDR3 region has the DNA TGTGCCAGCAGTCCCCGTGGGGCCAATGAAAAACTGTTTTTT. This codes for CASSPRGANEKLFF.

A few counts support this clonotype. This chain connects TRBV10-3 to TRBJ2-3; D is uncertain. CDR3 length: 13 residues. Germline V gene sequence: CDR1 ENHRY, CDR2 SYGVKD. With 0 bases removed from V and 7 bases from J, the gap between germline ends came to 8 bases. CDR3 amino acids: CAISESEINTQYF. The CDR3 DNA follows: TGTGCCATCAGTGAGTCGGAGATAAATACGCAGTATTTT.

The gene calls are TRBV7-9 and TRBJ1-1; D gene uncertain. V was clipped by 4 bases and J by 2 bases, with 5 bases between them. The CDR3 is made up of 12 amino acids. Per the germline V gene, CDR1 is SEHNR and CDR2 is FQNEAQ (reference sequence). Here the CDR3 DNA reads TGTGCCAGCAGCTCACACAACACTGAAGCTTTCTTT. Protein product: CASSSHNTEAFF.

This chain uses TRBV4-1 with TRBJ2-7, with D unresolved. Germline V gives CDR1 MGHRA, CDR2 YSYEKL. Trimming pared 0 bases from V and 7 bases from J, leaving 10 bases between. The CDR3 runs 13 residues. CDR3 nucleotides: TGCGCCAGCAGCCAAGAGGAGTCTTGGGAGCAGTACTTC. Encoded protein: CASSQEESWEQYF.

This sequence joins TRBV7-9 and TRBJ1-5; D gene uncertain. The ends were cut back, 5 bases at V and 7 bases at J, with 15 bases in the middle. Germline values: CDR1 SEHNR, CDR2 FQNEAQ (reference sequence). The CDR3 is 14 residues long. Here the CDR3 DNA reads TGTGCCAGCAGCCCCCAAGGATCTCAACAGCCCCAGCATTTT. It translates to CASSPQGSQQPQHF. Combining the CDR3 with reference TRBV7-9 and TRBJ1-5 gives the whole variable domain DTGVSQNPRHKITKRGQNVTFRCDPISEHNRLYWYRQTLGQGPEFLTYFQNEAQLEKSRLLSDRFSAERPKGSFSTLEIQRTEQGDSAMYLCASSPQGSQQPQHFGDGTRLSIL.

This clonotype was seen repeatedly, ten times or more. This rearrangement joins TRBV5-1 to TRBJ1-5; D gene ambiguous. Per the germline V gene, CDR1 is SGHRS and CDR2 is YFSETQ. V was clipped by 0 bases and J by 5 bases, with 9 bases between them. This CDR3 is built from 14 residues. CDR3 loop: CASSLDSADQPQHF. Written as DNA, the CDR3 is TGCGCCAGCAGCTTGGACAGCGCTGATCAGCCCCAGCATTTT.

The rearrangement links TRBV6-1 to TRBJ1-2; 12 nucleotides agree with TRBD1. After removal of 7 bases from V and 7 bases from J, the junction contained 10 bases not matched to a gene. The CDR3 has 15 amino acids. Germline V lookup: CDR1 MNHNS, CDR2 SASEGT. CDR3 loop: CASNTGTGGVFGYTF. The CDR3, as DNA: TGTGCCAGCAACACCGGGACAGGGGGCGTTTTTGGCTACACCTTC.

The chain is built from TRBV12-3 or TRBV12-4 and TRBJ2-2, with TRBD1 identical over 11 bases. Trimming cost V 2 bases and J 4 bases; bases outside gene matches: 15. The CDR3 loop spans 20 amino acids. CDR3 bases: TGTGCCAGCAGTTTACGGCCCCCCGGGACAGGGGGGCGAGGCACCGGGGAGCTGTTTTTT. Translating it yields CASSLRPPGTGGRGTGELFF.

This clonotype was seen more than once but under ten times. The chain recombines TRBV6-1 with TRBJ2-7, with a weak D call TRBD2 (5 bases). The V and J ends lost 6 bases and 5 bases respectively, with 14 bases between them. The CDR3 contains 13 residues. From germline, CDR1 is MNHNS and CDR2 SASEGT. The CDR3 DNA follows: TGTGCCAGCAGAAAACTAGTGCGGGACGAGCAGTACTTC. Translating it yields CASRKLVRDEQYF.

This chain links TRBV20-1 with TRBJ1-6, with D possibly being TRBD1 (6 bases). Germline V gene sequence: CDR1 DFQATT, CDR2 SNEGSKA (reference sequence). V dropped 2 bases and J dropped 7 bases, with 18 bases sitting between them. This CDR3 is built from 16 residues. The CDR3 is CSARFSRGAKNSPLHF. The DNA for the CDR3 is TGCAGTGCTAGATTCAGCAGGGGCGCGAAGAATTCACCCCTCCACTTT.

The chain is built from TRBV10-1 and TRBJ1-4; possibly TRBD1 for D (6 bases). Per germline, CDR1 WNHNN and CDR2 SYGVQD (reference sequence). There are 17 residues in the CDR3. V was trimmed by 10 bases and J by 4 bases, leaving 25 bases between them. CDR3 DNA: TGCGCCAAGCCAGGATATGGCACAGGGCTTGGTAATGAAAAACTGTTTTTT. Its translation: CAKPGYGTGLGNEKLFF.

CDR3 sequence reads: CASSYFVRPTDTQYF. In DNA, the CDR3 is TGTGCCAGCAGTTACTTTGTACGCCCGACAGATACGCAGTATTTT. The chain has TRBV6-2 or TRBV6-3 and TRBJ2-3; no clear D gene. CDR1 is MNHEY, CDR2 SVGEGT, per germline. CDR3 length: 15 amino acids. V shed 1 base and J shed 3 bases, with 11 bases lying between them.

This chain joins TRBV13 and TRBJ2-7, with 7 positions matching TRBD1. Germline CDR1 reads PRHDT; CDR2 reads FYEKMQ (reference sequence). With 6 bases clipped from V and 3 bases from J, the junction kept 8 bases outside the gene matches. This CDR3 is 14 amino acids long. The CDR3 nucleotides read TGTGCCAGCAGGCGGATGGGACAGAGCTACGAGCAGTACTTC. Protein product: CASRRMGQSYEQYF.

The gene calls are TRBV12-3 or TRBV12-4 and TRBJ2-1; 7 bases match TRBD2. Trimming at V came to 5 bases and at J to 2 bases, leaving 6 bases not matched to a gene. This CDR3 comprises 15 residues. The CDR3 sequence: CASSQSSGTYNEQFF. The CDR3 bases are TGTGCCAGCAGTCAATCTAGCGGTACCTACAATGAGCAGTTCTTC.

This clonotype came up a few times. The chain recombines TRBV19 with TRBJ2-4; 7 positions agree with TRBD1. Germline values: CDR1 LNHDA, CDR2 SQIVND (reference sequence). The CDR3 is 15 residues long. J was trimmed by 1 base and V by 4 bases; bases with no gene match: 4. CDR3 amino acids: CASSRQGTAKNIQYF. Here the CDR3 DNA reads TGTGCCAGTAGTAGACAGGGAACGGCCAAAAACATTCAGTACTTC.

This clonotype was counted between two and nine times. The chain has TRBV29-1 and TRBJ2-1, with D unclear. This CDR3 is 12 amino acids long. Per germline, CDR1 SQVTM and CDR2 ANQGSEA. V shed 4 bases and J shed 6 bases, with 10 bases lying between them. The CDR3 DNA is TGCAGCGTTGTCTCGTCCGGCAATGAGCAGTTCTTC. This codes for CSVVSSGNEQFF.

This clonotype was seen only a few times. The chain combines TRBV3-1 with TRBJ1-6; D is ambiguous. The CDR3 has 14 residues. Germline CDR1 and CDR2: LGHDT and YNNKEL (reference sequence). The V end was cut by 5 bases, the J end by 9 bases, with 14 bases between. CDR3 DNA: TGTGCCAGCAGCTCAAAGCGGTGGGGTTCACCCCTCCACTTT. Its protein is CASSSKRWGSPLHF.

The chain recombines TRBV5-1 with TRBJ1-1; a weak D match, TRBD1 (6 bases). The germline CDR1 and CDR2 sequences are SGHRS and YFSETQ. V was trimmed by 0 bases and J by 4 bases, leaving 10 bases between them. CDR3 length: 14 residues. CDR3 in amino acids: CASSLDVGATEAFF. Here the CDR3 DNA reads TGCGCCAGCAGCTTGGACGTGGGGGCCACTGAAGCTTTCTTT.

The sample holds many counts of this clonotype. This chain's CDR3 is CSADGGPGTYNEQFF. Here the CDR3 DNA reads TGCAGTGCCGATGGGGGCCCGGGAACCTACAATGAGCAGTTCTTC. The V call is TRBV20-1, the J call TRBJ2-1; maybe TRBD1 (6 bases). The CDR3 spans 15 residues. Germline loops: CDR1 DFQATT, CDR2 SNEGSKA (reference sequence). Trimming removed 6 bases at V and 2 bases at J, with 17 bases between.

Only a few counts were recorded for this clonotype. The rearrangement uses TRBV12-5 and TRBJ2-2; D is tentatively TRBD1 or TRBD2 (5 bases each). The CDR3 loop spans 17 amino acids. Deletions cut 3 bases from V and 2 bases from J, with 16 bases between. Germline lookup yields CDR1 LGHNT and CDR2 FRNRAP. The chain's CDR3 is CASGFPDGRDNTGELFF. The CDR3 nucleotides read TGTGCTAGTGGTTTTCCCGATGGAAGGGACAACACCGGGGAGCTGTTTTTT.

The rearrangement joins TRBV2 to TRBJ2-5, with a possible D match to TRBD2 (5 bases). Trimming took off 9 bases at V and 5 bases at J, with 19 bases between the two ends. The CDR3 consists of 14 residues. In germline, CDR1 is SNHLY, CDR2 FYNNEI. The DNA for the CDR3 is TGTGCCAGAAGAATACTAGGATCCGGGGAGACCCAGTACTTC. Amino acids: CARRILGSGETQYF.